This TCR beta chain was captured by sequencing in a study of radiotherapy plus CTLA-4 blockade in lung cancer. The method was immunoSEQ multiplex PCR; TCRdb's version includes in-frame clones alone and lacks a portion of them. This table has tens of thousands of clones, 73% appearing once. This clone was found once. The V end lost 7 bases, the J end lost 2 bases, and 15 bases lay between the germline ends. Germline V gives CDR1 MDHEN, CDR2 SYDVKM. This CDR3 has 14 residues. This specimen was peripheral blood, taken from a patient treated with radiotherapy plus ipilimumab. The sequence was obtained from a human donor with non-small cell lung cancer who had a complete response to radiotherapy plus ipilimumab. This chain links TRBV28 with TRBJ2-7; maybe TRBD1 (5 bases). The DNA of the CDR3 is TGTGCCAGCAACCCAAGGGGCAGGGCCTACGAGCAGTACTTC. Protein product: CASNPRGRAYEQYF.